A selection of T cell receptor beta chains follows, all from one sample in a study of OX40 agonist ivuxolimab in advanced cancers. Here immunoSEQ multiplex PCR was the method, and the copy in TCRdb shows in-frame clones only, minus some. The sample includes 60,000 to 100,000 clones, about 80% of them seen just once. Here the sequenced sample was CD4+ or CD8+ T cells sorted from blood, taken in a trial of the OX40 agonist ivuxolimab. The origin of the receptors is an adult with an advanced solid tumor such as melanoma, head and neck, liver or kidney cancer. The CDR3 runs from the conserved cysteine through the conserved F or W. D genes are given only for firm matches. Rows give clone size only sometimes, using once, few, many, or a class for an expanded clone.

abundance,j_gene,v_gene,d_gene,CDR3aa,CDR3nt
.,TRBJ2-5,TRBV18,.,CASSPVSGKETQYF,TGTGCCAGCTCACCAGTTAGCGGAAAAGAGACCCAGTACTTC
.,TRBJ1-1,TRBV9,.,CASSAQGTMNTEAFF,TGTGCCAGCAGCGCCCAGGGGACCATGAACACTGAAGCTTTCTTT
.,TRBJ2-5,TRBV19,TRBD2,CASSIGGMETQYF,TGTGCCAGTAGTATCGGGGGGATGGAGACCCAGTACTTC
once,TRBJ2-6,TRBV4-3,.,CASSQDPGHLSGANVLTF,TGCGCCAGCAGCCAAGATCCAGGACACCTCTCTGGGGCCAACGTCCTGACTTTC
few,TRBJ1-1,TRBV5-1,.,CASSPTGANTEAFF,TGCGCCAGCAGCCCAACGGGTGCGAACACTGAAGCTTTCTTT
.,TRBJ2-2,TRBV4-3,TRBD2,CASSQDLLAGAAGELFF,TGCGCCAGCAGCCAAGACCTCCTAGCGGGAGCCGCCGGGGAGCTGTTTTTT
.,TRBJ2-5,TRBV2,.,CARTRSETQYF,TGTGCCAGGACCCGGTCAGAGACCCAGTACTTC
.,TRBJ2-1,TRBV5-1,.,CASSLVGPGVDEQFF,TGCGCCAGCAGCTTGGTGGGCCCGGGAGTCGATGAGCAGTTCTTC
.,TRBJ1-2,TRBV13,.,CASSPPSLRGNYGYTF,TGTGCCAGCAGCCCCCCTAGCCTAAGAGGAAACTATGGCTACACCTTC
.,TRBJ2-5,TRBV5-4,TRBD2,CATKTSGNTGGTQYF,TGTGCCACGAAGACTAGCGGGAACACCGGGGGGACCCAGTACTTC
once,TRBJ2-1,TRBV4-1,.,CASSFRVGGPEDEQFF,TGCGCCAGCAGCTTCCGGGTCGGGGGGCCCGAAGATGAGCAGTTCTTC
.,TRBJ2-2,TRBV30,.,CAWSIERGTVNTGELFF,TGTGCCTGGAGCATAGAGCGCGGGACGGTTAACACCGGGGAGCTGTTTTTT
.,TRBJ2-3,TRBV7-2,.,CASTGTLGTDTQYF,TGTGCCAGCACCGGGACCCTTGGCACAGATACGCAGTATTTT
once,TRBJ2-3,TRBV4-1,.,CASSQERATDTQYF,TGCGCCAGCAGCCAAGAGAGGGCCACAGATACGCAGTATTTT
.,TRBJ2-2,TRBV28,.,CASSLEGTVMAGELFF,TGTGCCAGCAGTTTAGAGGGAACAGTTATGGCCGGGGAGCTGTTTTTT
.,TRBJ2-3,TRBV11-2,TRBD1,CASSAGQGVTDTQYF,TGTGCCAGCAGCGCCGGACAGGGTGTGACAGATACGCAGTATTTT
.,TRBJ1-2,TRBV30,TRBD1,CAWSPRTGHTNGYTF,TGTGCCTGGAGTCCGCGGACAGGGCATACCAATGGCTACACCTTC
.,TRBJ2-7,TRBV5-4,TRBD2,CASSRRTGGRSEEQYF,TGTGCCAGCAGCCGGCGGACGGGAGGGAGGTCGGAGGAGCAGTACTTC
.,TRBJ2-1,TRBV11-2,TRBD2,CATEKGLARSNEQFF,TGTGCCACCGAAAAGGGACTAGCGAGATCCAATGAGCAGTTCTTC
once,TRBJ2-7,TRBV6-1,TRBD1,CASRKGQGTDEQYF,TGTGCCAGCAGGAAGGGACAGGGGACGGACGAGCAGTACTTC
.,TRBJ2-7,TRBV11-1,.,CVSSPRRVGEQYF,TGTGTCAGCAGCCCGCGGCGGGTTGGCGAGCAGTACTTC
once,TRBJ1-5,TRBV5-1,.,CASSPQGLSNQPQHF,TGCGCCAGCAGCCCGCAGGGATTGAGCAATCAGCCCCAGCATTTT
.,TRBJ2-7,TRBV6-5,TRBD2,CASSTGGSGPYF,TGTGCCAGCAGTACGGGAGGCTCGGGGCCGTACTTC
.,TRBJ2-4,TRBV6-1,TRBD2,CASSEGLAGQGIQYF,TGTGCCAGCAGCGAGGGACTAGCGGGTCAGGGTATTCAGTACTTC
.,TRBJ1-6,TRBV27,.,CASSSGAPDNSPLHF,TGTGCCAGCAGTTCCGGGGCCCCAGATAATTCACCCCTCCACTTT
.,TRBJ1-5,TRBV2,.,CASSEEGSQPQHF,TGTGCCAGCAGTGAGGAGGGGAGTCAGCCCCAGCATTTT
.,TRBJ2-5,TRBV5-1,.,CASSGRPQETQYF,TGCGCCAGCAGCGGCCGGCCCCAAGAGACCCAGTACTTC
.,TRBJ2-7,TRBV7-9,.,CASSPRIRFGQYYEQYF,TGTGCCAGCAGCCCCCGGATTAGATTCGGACAGTACTACGAGCAGTACTTC
.,TRBJ2-5,TRBV7-2,TRBD1,CASSAGHRGETQYF,TGTGCCAGCAGCGCAGGCCACAGGGGTGAGACCCAGTACTTC
.,TRBJ1-2,TRBV28,.,CASTGTYGYTF,TGTGCCAGCACGGGCACCTATGGCTACACCTTC
.,TRBJ2-1,TRBV2,TRBD1,CASSPGQGGYNEQFF,TGTGCCAGCAGCCCGGGACAGGGAGGGTACAATGAGCAGTTCTTC
few,TRBJ2-1,TRBV5-4,TRBD2,CASSLELAGYSNEQFF,TGTGCCAGCAGCTTGGAGCTAGCGGGGTACTCCAATGAGCAGTTCTTC
.,TRBJ1-5,TRBV19,.,CASSFPSGTPGEGAQHF,TGTGCCAGTAGTTTCCCTTCCGGGACGCCGGGGGAAGGAGCCCAGCATTTT
once,TRBJ1-4,TRBV19,TRBD1,CASSIRTGDEKLFF,TGTGCCAGTAGTATAAGGACAGGGGATGAAAAACTGTTTTTT
.,TRBJ2-3,TRBV9,TRBD2,CASSPSGDPRDTQYF,TGTGCCAGCAGCCCTAGCGGGGACCCCCGGGATACGCAGTATTTT